This is a list of T cell receptor beta chains from one sample in a study of cytomegalovirus exposure and HLA in healthy donors. Sequencing was performed with immunoSEQ multiplex PCR; in TCRdb, only in-frame clones are kept and a portion is missing. The sample has 90,000 to 130,000 clones; around 83% are singletons. The specimen sequenced was PBMCs. These receptors all come from an older woman in good health and CMV-seropositive. Each CDR3 is given with its conserved first and last residue. The D gene is left open where the match is weak. Expanded clones are given a class, and other clones once, few, many or no size at all.

v_call	j_call	d_call	clone_size	cdr3_aa	cdr3_nt
TRBV5-4	TRBJ2-7	TRBD1	.	CASSLGQDTYEQYF	TGTGCCAGCAGCCTAGGACAGGACACCTACGAGCAGTACTTC
TRBV27	TRBJ1-5	.	.	CASSFSDTLNQPQHF	TGTGCCAGCAGTTTTTCGGACACACTCAATCAGCCCCAGCATTTT
TRBV10-3	TRBJ1-2	.	once	CAIPSVYPLRGYTF	TGTGCCATCCCCTCCGTTTACCCGCTGAGGGGCTACACCTTC
TRBV29-1	TRBJ2-2	.	.	CSVLAGELFF	TGCAGCGTCTTAGCTGGGGAGCTGTTTTTT
TRBV5-1	TRBJ2-7	TRBD2	.	CASSLARTSGGHYEQYF	TGCGCCAGCAGCTTGGCTAGGACTAGCGGGGGACACTACGAGCAGTACTTC
TRBV2	TRBJ1-3	TRBD1	.	CASKGQGEHTIYF	TGTGCCAGCAAGGGACAGGGAGAACACACCATATATTTT
TRBV6-5	TRBJ2-7	TRBD1	.	CASSSPTGGYEQYF	TGTGCCAGCAGTTCCCCAACAGGGGGCTACGAGCAGTACTTC
TRBV30	TRBJ2-7	.	once	CAWMGRVNEQYF	TGTGCCTGGATGGGCAGGGTGAACGAGCAGTACTTC
TRBV5-1	TRBJ2-3	.	.	CASSLAVTSNRGSDTQYF	TGCGCCAGCAGCTTGGCTGTGACTAGTAACCGCGGTTCAGATACGCAGTATTTT
TRBV11-2	TRBJ2-7	TRBD2	once	CASSILGTSGYEQYF	TGTGCCAGCAGCATTTTAGGGACTAGCGGATACGAGCAGTACTTC
TRBV7-2	TRBJ2-7	.	.	CASSPGESRSYEQYF	TGTGCCAGCAGCCCAGGGGAGAGTAGGTCCTACGAGCAGTACTTC
TRBV6-5	TRBJ2-7	TRBD1	few	CASRRDRGLIEQYF	TGTGCCAGCAGAAGGGACAGGGGGTTAATCGAGCAGTACTTC
TRBV4-2	TRBJ1-2	.	.	CASSQDLNYGYTF	TGTGCCAGCAGCCAAGATTTAAACTATGGCTACACCTTC
TRBV2	TRBJ1-1	.	.	CARQSENTEAFF	TGTGCCAGGCAGTCCGAGAACACTGAAGCTTTCTTT
TRBV10-3	TRBJ1-5	.	few	CAIRVGGNQPQHF	TGTGCCATCAGGGTAGGAGGTAATCAGCCCCAGCATTTT
TRBV6-5	TRBJ1-3	.	.	CASSYSRSERGNTIYF	TGTGCCAGCAGTTACTCGAGGTCAGAGAGAGGAAACACCATATATTTT
TRBV5-4	TRBJ2-1	TRBD2	.	CASSSSLAGGPKSQQFF	TGTGCCAGCAGCTCCTCACTAGCGGGAGGGCCAAAGAGTCAGCAGTTCTTC
TRBV5-1	TRBJ2-3	TRBD2	.	CASSLMIAGASDDTQYF	TGCGCCAGCAGCTTGATGATAGCGGGAGCGTCCGACGATACGCAGTATTTT
TRBV2	TRBJ1-2	.	.	CASRGREYGYTF	TGTGCCAGCAGGGGTCGGGAGTATGGCTACACCTTC
TRBV6-5	TRBJ2-7	TRBD1	.	CASSYGTGPYEQYF	TGTGCCAGCAGTTACGGGACAGGACCCTACGAGCAGTACTTC
TRBV19	TRBJ1-2	.	.	CASSYDRVYGYTF	TGTGCCAGTAGTTATGACAGAGTCTATGGCTACACCTTC
TRBV5-1	TRBJ1-6	TRBD1	.	CASSLQGPSSYNSPLHF	TGCGCCAGCAGCTTACAGGGGCCCAGCTCCTATAATTCACCCCTCCACTTT
TRBV7-8	TRBJ2-7	.	.	CASSSYRDYYEQYF	TGTGCCAGCAGCTCCTACCGAGACTACTACGAGCAGTACTTC
TRBV23-1	TRBJ1-3	TRBD1	.	CASSQSKTGATLSGNTIYF	TGCGCCAGCAGTCAATCTAAGACAGGGGCTACCCTCTCTGGAAACACCATATATTTT
TRBV18	TRBJ2-7	TRBD2	.	CASSPPRFGRGSYEQYF	TGTGCCAGCTCACCACCGCGTTTCGGGAGGGGTTCCTACGAGCAGTACTTC
TRBV5-1	TRBJ2-1	TRBD2	.	CASSLVMSGSVNEQFF	TGCGCCAGCAGCTTGGTGATGAGCGGGAGTGTCAATGAGCAGTTCTTC
TRBV5-1	TRBJ2-7	TRBD2	.	CASSSRAGGPNEQYF	TGCGCCAGCAGCTCTCGGGCGGGAGGGCCAAACGAGCAGTACTTC
TRBV11-1	TRBJ2-7	.	.	CASSEEASRTGYEQYF	TGTGCCAGCAGCGAAGAAGCTAGCCGTACCGGGTACGAGCAGTACTTC
TRBV13	TRBJ2-5	TRBD1	.	CASSFRDSGGQETQYF	TGTGCCAGCAGCTTCCGGGACAGTGGGGGTCAAGAGACCCAGTACTTC
TRBV7-6	TRBJ2-2	TRBD1	.	CASSSGQGTAGELFF	TGTGCCAGCAGCTCGGGACAGGGTACCGCCGGGGAGCTGTTTTTT
TRBV27	TRBJ1-2	.	once	CASSRRGWDYGYTF	TGTGCCAGCAGCCGACGAGGGTGGGACTATGGCTACACCTTC
TRBV2	TRBJ2-1	.	.	CASSAGQYNEQFF	TGTGCCAGCAGCGCGGGACAGTACAATGAGCAGTTCTTC
TRBV7-9	TRBJ2-7	TRBD1	.	CSSSPKIRQGRNEQYF	TGTTCCAGCAGCCCCAAGATCAGACAGGGTAGGAACGAGCAGTACTTC
TRBV2	TRBJ2-2	.	few	CASKGSRNTGELFF	TGTGCCAGCAAGGGGTCTAGGAACACCGGGGAGCTGTTTTTT
TRBV9	TRBJ1-2	.	.	CASSATSQVYGYTF	TGTGCCAGCAGCGCGACATCACAGGTCTATGGCTACACCTTC
TRBV27	TRBJ1-5	.	.	CASSIQTHQPQHF	TGTGCCAGCAGTATACAGACCCATCAGCCCCAGCATTTT
TRBV19	TRBJ2-2	TRBD1	.	CASRSRTGVTGELFF	TGTGCCAGTAGATCCAGGACAGGGGTCACCGGGGAGCTGTTTTTT
TRBV5-1	TRBJ2-7	.	.	CASRDPGTFPYEQYF	TGCGCCAGCAGGGACCCCGGGACATTCCCCTACGAGCAGTACTTC
TRBV25-1	TRBJ1-5	TRBD1	.	CASSPQGYQPQHF	TGTGCCAGCAGTCCACAGGGGTATCAGCCCCAGCATTTT
TRBV10-3	TRBJ2-7	.	.	CAISETGHLYEQYF	TGTGCCATCAGTGAGACGGGACACCTCTACGAGCAGTACTTC
TRBV18	TRBJ2-5	TRBD1	.	CASSGQLGATQYF	TGTGCCAGCTCGGGACAGCTAGGTGCGACCCAGTACTTC
TRBV27	TRBJ2-7	TRBD2	.	CASASWGGEPYEQYF	TGTGCCAGCGCCTCCTGGGGGGGGGAACCCTACGAGCAGTACTTC
TRBV4-1	TRBJ1-4	.	.	CASSQSTVPNEKLFF	TGCGCCAGCAGCCAATCGACAGTCCCTAATGAAAAACTGTTTTTT
TRBV4-1	TRBJ1-1	.	.	CASSQTRGLTEAFF	TGCGCCAGCAGCCAAACCAGGGGTCTGACTGAAGCTTTCTTT
TRBV19	TRBJ2-1	TRBD2	.	CASSRLLAGGGNEQFF	TGTGCCAGTAGTAGACTACTAGCGGGAGGTGGCAATGAGCAGTTCTTC
TRBV19	TRBJ1-2	TRBD1	.	CASSIVGQGNYGYTF	TGTGCCAGTAGTATAGTAGGACAGGGCAACTATGGCTACACCTTC
TRBV7-9	TRBJ2-1	TRBD2	.	CSSGGGFSGHSYNEQFF	TGTTCCAGCGGGGGGGGATTTAGCGGTCACTCCTACAATGAGCAGTTCTTC
TRBV21-1	TRBJ2-1	.	few	CASSKGGRTSGTFQPLYNEQFF	TGTGCCAGCAGCAAAGGGGGTAGGACTAGCGGGACCTTCCAACCCCTTTACAATGAGCAGTTCTTC